The source of this TCR beta chain is a study of PD-L1 blockade in urothelial cancer. Study-wide context: The patients' atezolizumab therapy, 1,200 mg intravenously every 3 weeks, started in 2014. The study, taken as a whole, reports: Lower pretreatment blood TCR clonality, under the median, predicted better survival, researchers reported.

The germline CDR1 and CDR2 sequences are LGHNA and YNFKEQ. The junction had 7 bases not matched to a gene; V was cut back by 3 bases and J by 5 bases. This CDR3 has 15 amino acids. In regard to this clone: Its antigen is unknown.

Data came from immunoSEQ multiplex PCR; TCRdb stores just in-frame clones and leaves some out. The sample has fewer than 85,000 clones; approximately 91% are singletons. Time point of the sample: peripheral blood 6 weeks after treatment start. This receptor was identified in a man aged 55 to 70 with urothelial cancer. The rearrangement joins TRBV4-2 to TRBJ2-1; TRBD2 agrees at 7 bases. Sample: PBMCs, taken around atezolizumab (anti-PD-L1) treatment. CDR3 sequence: CASSQLASGNNEQFF. Here the CDR3 DNA reads TGTGCCAGCAGCCAGTTGGCTAGCGGAAACAATGAGCAGTTCTTC.